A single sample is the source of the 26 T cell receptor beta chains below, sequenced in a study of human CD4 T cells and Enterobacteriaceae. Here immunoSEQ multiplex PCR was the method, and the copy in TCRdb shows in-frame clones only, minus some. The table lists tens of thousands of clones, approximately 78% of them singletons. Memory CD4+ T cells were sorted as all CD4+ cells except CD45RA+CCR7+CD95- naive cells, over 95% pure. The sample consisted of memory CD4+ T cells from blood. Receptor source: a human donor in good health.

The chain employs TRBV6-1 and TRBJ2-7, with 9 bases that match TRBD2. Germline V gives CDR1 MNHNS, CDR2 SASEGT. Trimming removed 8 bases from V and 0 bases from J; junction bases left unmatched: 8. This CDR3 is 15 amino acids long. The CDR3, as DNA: TGTGCCAGCGAAGCAAGGACTAGCGTCTCCTACGAGCAGTACTTC. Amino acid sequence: CASEARTSVSYEQYF.

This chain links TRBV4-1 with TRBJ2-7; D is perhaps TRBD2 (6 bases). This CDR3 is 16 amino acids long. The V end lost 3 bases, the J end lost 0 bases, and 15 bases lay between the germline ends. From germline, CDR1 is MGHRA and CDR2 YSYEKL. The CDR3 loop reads CASSQEGTASSYEQYF. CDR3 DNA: TGCGCCAGCAGCCAGGAGGGGACGGCAAGCTCCTACGAGCAGTACTTC.

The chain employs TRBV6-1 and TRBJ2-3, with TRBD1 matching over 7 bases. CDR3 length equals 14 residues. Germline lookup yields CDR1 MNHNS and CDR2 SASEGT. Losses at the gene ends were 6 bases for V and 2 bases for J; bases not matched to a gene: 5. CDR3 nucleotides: TGTGCCAGCAGCCAGGGGGACGACACAGATACGCAGTATTTT. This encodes CASSQGDDTDTQYF.

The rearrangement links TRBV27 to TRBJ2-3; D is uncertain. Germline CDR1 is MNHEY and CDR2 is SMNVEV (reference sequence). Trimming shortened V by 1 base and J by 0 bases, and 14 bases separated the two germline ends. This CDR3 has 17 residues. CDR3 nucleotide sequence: TGTGCCAGCAGTTTATATTGGCGAGCGACTAGCACAGATACGCAGTATTTT. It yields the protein CASSLYWRATSTDTQYF.

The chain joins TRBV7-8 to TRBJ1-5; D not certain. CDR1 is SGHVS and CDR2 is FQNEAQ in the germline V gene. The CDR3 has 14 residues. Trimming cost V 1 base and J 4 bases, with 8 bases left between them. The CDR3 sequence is CASSLVGGNQPQHF. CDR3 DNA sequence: TGTGCCAGCAGCTTAGTAGGAGGGAATCAGCCCCAGCATTTT.

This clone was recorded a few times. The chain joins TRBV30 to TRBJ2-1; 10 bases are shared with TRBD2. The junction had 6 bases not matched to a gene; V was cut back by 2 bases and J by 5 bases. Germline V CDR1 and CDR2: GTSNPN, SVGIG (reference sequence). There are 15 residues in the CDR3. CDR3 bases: TGTGCCTGGAGTAGGGTCGGACTAGCGGACAATGAGCAGTTCTTC. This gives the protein CAWSRVGLADNEQFF.

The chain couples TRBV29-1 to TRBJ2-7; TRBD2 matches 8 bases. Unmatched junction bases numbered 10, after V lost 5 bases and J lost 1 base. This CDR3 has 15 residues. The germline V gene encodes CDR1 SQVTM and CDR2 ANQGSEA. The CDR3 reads CSVQLNKRGSYEQYF. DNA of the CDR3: TGCAGCGTTCAACTGAACAAGCGGGGGTCCTACGAGCAGTACTTC.

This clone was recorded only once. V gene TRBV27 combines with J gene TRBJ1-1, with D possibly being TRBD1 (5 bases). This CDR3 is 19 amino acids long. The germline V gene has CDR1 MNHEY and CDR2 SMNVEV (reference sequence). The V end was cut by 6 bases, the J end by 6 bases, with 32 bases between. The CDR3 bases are TGTGCCAGCAGACGGGGCAGCCAAAGAGGGAGGATAAGTGGGGCTGAAGCTTTCTTT. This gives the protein CASRRGSQRGRISGAEAFF.

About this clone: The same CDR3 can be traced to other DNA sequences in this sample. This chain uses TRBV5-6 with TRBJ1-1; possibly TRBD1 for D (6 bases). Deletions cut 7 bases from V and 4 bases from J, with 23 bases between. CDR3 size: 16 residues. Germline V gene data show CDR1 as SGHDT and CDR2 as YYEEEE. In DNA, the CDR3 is TGTGCCAGCGCCAAAGGTGGGGCAGGGGTGGGCACTGAAGCTTTCTTT. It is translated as CASAKGGAGVGTEAFF.

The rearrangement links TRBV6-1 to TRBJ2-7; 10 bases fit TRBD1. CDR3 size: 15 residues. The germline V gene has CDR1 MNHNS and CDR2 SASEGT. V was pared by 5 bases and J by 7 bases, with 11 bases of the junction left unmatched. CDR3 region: CASSPRDRGSGEQYF. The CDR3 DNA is TGTGCCAGCAGTCCCCGGGACAGGGGATCTGGGGAGCAGTACTTC.

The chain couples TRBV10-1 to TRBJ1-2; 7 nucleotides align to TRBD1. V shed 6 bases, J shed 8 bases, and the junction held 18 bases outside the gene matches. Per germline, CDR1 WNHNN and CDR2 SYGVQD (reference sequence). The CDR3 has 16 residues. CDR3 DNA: TGCGCCAGCAGGGCCGGGACAGAGATTACCTCAGGGGGCTACACCTTC. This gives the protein CASRAGTEITSGGYTF.

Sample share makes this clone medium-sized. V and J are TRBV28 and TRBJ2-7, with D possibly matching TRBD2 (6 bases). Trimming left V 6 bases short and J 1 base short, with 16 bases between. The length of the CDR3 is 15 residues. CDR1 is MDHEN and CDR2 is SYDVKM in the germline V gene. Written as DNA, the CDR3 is TGTGCCAGCAGGCCTGGGGGGTCGGGGTCCTACGAGCAGTACTTC. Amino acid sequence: CASRPGGSGSYEQYF.

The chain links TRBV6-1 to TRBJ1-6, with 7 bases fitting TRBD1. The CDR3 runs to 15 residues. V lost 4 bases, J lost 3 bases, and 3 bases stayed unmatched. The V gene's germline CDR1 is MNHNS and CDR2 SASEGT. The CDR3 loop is CASSGRDSYNSPLHF. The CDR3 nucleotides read TGTGCCAGCAGTGGGCGGGACAGCTATAATTCACCCCTCCACTTT.

The CDR3 sequence is CASSPETRNYEQYF. CDR3 bases: TGTGCCAGCAGTCCCGAGACTAGAAACTACGAGCAGTACTTC. This rearrangement joins TRBV28 to TRBJ2-7, with D perhaps TRBD2 (6 bases). V gave up 5 bases and J gave up 3 bases, with 14 bases separating them. The CDR3 runs 14 residues. Germline assignment: CDR1 MDHEN and CDR2 SYDVKM.

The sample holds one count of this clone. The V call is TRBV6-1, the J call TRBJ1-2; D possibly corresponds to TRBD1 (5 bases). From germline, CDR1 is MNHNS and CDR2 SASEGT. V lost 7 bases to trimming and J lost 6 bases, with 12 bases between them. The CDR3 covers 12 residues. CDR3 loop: CASTAGFDGYTF. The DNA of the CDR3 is TGTGCCAGCACCGCAGGGTTTGATGGCTACACCTTC.

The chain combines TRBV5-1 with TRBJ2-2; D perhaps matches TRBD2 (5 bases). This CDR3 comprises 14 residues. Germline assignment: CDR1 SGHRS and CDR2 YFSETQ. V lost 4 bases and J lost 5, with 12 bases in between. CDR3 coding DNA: TGCGCCAGCAGCGCGTACGGGGATACCGGGGAGCTGTTTTTT. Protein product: CASSAYGDTGELFF.

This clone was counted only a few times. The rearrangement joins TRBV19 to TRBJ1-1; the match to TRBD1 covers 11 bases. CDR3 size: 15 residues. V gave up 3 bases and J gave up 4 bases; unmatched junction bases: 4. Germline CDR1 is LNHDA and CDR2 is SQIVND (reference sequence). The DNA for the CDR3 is TGTGCCAGTAGTATGGACAGGGGGCTTGGCACTGAAGCTTTCTTT. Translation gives CASSMDRGLGTEAFF. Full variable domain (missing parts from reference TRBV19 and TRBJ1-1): DGGITQSPKYLFRKEGQNVTLSCEQNLNHDAMYWYRQDPGQGLRLIYYSQIVNDFQKGDIAEGYSVSREKKESFPLTVTSAQKNPTAFYLCASSMDRGLGTEAFFGQGTRLTVV.

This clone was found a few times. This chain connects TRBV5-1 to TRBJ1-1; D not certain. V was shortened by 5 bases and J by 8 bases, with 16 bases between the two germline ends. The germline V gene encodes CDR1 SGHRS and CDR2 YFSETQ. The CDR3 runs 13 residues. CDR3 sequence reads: CASRPTTGIEAFF. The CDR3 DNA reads TGCGCCAGCAGACCAACTACGGGGATCGAAGCTTTCTTT.

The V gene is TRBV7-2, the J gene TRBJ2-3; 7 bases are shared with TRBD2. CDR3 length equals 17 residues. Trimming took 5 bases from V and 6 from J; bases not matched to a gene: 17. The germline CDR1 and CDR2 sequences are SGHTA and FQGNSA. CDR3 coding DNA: TGTGCCAGCAGCCCGGGACCAGCGGGACTCCAGACGGATACGCAGTATTTT. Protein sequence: CASSPGPAGLQTDTQYF.

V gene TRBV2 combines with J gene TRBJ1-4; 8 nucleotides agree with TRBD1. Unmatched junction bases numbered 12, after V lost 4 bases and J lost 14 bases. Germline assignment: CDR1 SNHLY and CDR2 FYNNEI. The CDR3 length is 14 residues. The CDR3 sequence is CASSGAGQGPRLFF. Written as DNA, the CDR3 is TGTGCCAGCAGTGGGGCCGGACAGGGACCTAGGCTGTTTTTT.

In DNA, the CDR3 is TGCGCCAGCAGCGAACAGGGACGCACTGAAGCTTTCTTT. It encodes CASSEQGRTEAFF. The chain combines TRBV5-1 with TRBJ1-1; possible D gene TRBD1, 6 bases. The CDR3 is 13 residues long. Trimming stripped 4 bases from V and 4 bases from J, with 11 bases between. CDR1 is SGHRS, CDR2 YFSETQ, per germline.

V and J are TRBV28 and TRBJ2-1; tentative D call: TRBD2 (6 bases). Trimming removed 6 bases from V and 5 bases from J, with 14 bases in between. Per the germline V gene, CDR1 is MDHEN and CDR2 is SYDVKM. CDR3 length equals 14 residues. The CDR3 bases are TGTGCCAGCAGAACTCCGGGACTCCACAATGAGCAGTTCTTC. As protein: CASRTPGLHNEQFF.

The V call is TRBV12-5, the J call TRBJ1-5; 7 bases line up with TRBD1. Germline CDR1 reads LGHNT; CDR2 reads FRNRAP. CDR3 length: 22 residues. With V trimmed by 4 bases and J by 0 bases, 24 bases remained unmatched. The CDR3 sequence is CASGWTSSGGGALNYSNQPQHF. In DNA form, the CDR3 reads TGTGCTAGTGGTTGGACCTCATCAGGGGGAGGGGCTCTTAATTATAGCAATCAGCCCCAGCATTTT. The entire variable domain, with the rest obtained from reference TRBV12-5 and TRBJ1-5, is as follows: DARVTQTPRHKVTEMGQEVTMRCQPILGHNTVFWYRQTMMQGLELLAYFRNRAPLDDSGMPKDRFSAEMPDATLATLKIQPSEPRDSAVYFCASGWTSSGGGALNYSNQPQHFGDGTRLSIL.

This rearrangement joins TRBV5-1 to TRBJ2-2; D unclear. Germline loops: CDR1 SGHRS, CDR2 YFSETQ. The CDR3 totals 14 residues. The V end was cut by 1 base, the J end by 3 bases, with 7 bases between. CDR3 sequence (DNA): TGCGCCAGCAGCTTGTTCACAGACACCGGGGAGCTGTTTTTT. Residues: CASSLFTDTGELFF.

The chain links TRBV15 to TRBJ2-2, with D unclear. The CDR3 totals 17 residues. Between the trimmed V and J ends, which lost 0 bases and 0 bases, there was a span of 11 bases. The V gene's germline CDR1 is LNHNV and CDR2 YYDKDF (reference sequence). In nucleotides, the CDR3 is TGTGCCACCAGCAGAGACCCGACTGCCGCGAACACCGGGGAGCTGTTTTTT. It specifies CATSRDPTAANTGELFF.

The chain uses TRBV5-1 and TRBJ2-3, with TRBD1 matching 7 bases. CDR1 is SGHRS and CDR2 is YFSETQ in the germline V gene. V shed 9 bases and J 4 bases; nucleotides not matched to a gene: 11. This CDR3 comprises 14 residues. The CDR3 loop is CATPRDSDSDTQYF. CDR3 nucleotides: TGCGCCACCCCGAGGGACAGTGACTCAGATACGCAGTATTTT.